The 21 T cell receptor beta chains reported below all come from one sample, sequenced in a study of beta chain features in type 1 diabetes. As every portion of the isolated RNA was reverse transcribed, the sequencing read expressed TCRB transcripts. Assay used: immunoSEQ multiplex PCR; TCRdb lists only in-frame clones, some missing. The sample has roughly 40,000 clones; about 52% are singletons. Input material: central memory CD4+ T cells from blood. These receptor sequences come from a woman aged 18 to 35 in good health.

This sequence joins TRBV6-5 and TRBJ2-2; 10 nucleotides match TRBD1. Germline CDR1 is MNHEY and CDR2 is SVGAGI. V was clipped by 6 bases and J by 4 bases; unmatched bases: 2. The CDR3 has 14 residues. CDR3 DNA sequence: TGTGCCAGCAGACGGACAGGGGGCACCGGGGAGCTGTTTTTT. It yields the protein CASRRTGGTGELFF.

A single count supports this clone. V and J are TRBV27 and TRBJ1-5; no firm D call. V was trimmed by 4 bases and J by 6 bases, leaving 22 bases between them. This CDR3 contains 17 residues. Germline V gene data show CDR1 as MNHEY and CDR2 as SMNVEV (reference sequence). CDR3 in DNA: TGTGCCAGCAGTTCCCTCGCCGGGGAAGGGCTCGGTCAGCCCCAGCATTTT. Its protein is CASSSLAGEGLGQPQHF.

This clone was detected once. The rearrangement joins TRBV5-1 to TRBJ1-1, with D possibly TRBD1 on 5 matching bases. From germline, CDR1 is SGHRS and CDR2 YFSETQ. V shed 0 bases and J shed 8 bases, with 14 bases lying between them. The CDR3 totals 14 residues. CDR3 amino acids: CASSLVSGAGEAFF. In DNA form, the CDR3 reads TGCGCCAGCAGCTTGGTCAGTGGGGCTGGAGAAGCTTTCTTT. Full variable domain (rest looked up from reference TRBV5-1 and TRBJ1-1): KAGVTQTPRYLIKTRGQQVTLSCSPISGHRSVSWYQQTPGQGLQFLFEYFSETQRNKGNFPGRFSGRQFSNSRSEMNVSTLELGDSALYLCASSLVSGAGEAFFGQGTRLTVV.

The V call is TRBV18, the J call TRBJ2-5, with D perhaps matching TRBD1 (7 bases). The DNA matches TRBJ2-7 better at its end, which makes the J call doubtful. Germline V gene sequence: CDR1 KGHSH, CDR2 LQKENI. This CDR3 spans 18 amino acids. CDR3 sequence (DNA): TGTGCCAGCTCACCCATTCGGACTACAGGGGCTAGCTCCTACGAGCAGTACTTC. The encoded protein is CASSPIRTTGASSYEQYF.

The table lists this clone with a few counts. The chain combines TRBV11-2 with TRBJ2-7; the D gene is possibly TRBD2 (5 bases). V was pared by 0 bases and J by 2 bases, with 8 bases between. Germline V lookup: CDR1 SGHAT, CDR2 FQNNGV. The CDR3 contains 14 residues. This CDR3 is CASSLDAGPYEQYF. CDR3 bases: TGTGCCAGCAGCTTAGATGCGGGCCCCTACGAGCAGTACTTC.

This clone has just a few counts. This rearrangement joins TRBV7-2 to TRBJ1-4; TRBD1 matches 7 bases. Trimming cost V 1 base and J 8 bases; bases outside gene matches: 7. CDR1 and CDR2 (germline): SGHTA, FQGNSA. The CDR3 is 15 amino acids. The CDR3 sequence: CASSLGSGGVEKLFF. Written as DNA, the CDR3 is TGTGCCAGCAGCTTAGGCTCAGGGGGTGTGGAAAAACTGTTTTTT.

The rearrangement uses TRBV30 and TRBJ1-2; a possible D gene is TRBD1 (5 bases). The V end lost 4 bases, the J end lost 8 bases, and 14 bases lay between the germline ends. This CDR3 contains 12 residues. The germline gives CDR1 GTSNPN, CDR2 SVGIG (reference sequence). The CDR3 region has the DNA TGTGCCTGGAACCTCCGGCAGGGCGGCTACACCTTC. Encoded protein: CAWNLRQGGYTF.

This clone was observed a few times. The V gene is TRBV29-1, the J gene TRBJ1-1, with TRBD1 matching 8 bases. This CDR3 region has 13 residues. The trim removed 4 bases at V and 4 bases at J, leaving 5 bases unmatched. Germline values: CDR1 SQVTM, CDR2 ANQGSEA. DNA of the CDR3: TGCAGCGTTGGGTCAGGGGGCCCCACTGAAGCTTTCTTT. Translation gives CSVGSGGPTEAFF.

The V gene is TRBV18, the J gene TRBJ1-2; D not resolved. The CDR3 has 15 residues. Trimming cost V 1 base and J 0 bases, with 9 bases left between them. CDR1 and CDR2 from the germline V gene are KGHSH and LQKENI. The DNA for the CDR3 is TGTGCCAGCTCACCACGAGGCAGTACTAACTATGGCTACACCTTC. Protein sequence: CASSPRGSTNYGYTF.

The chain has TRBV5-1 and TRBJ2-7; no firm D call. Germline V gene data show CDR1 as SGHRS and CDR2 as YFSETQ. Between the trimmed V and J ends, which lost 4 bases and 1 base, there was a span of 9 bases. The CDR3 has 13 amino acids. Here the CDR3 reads CASSLLGSYEQYF. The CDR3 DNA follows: TGCGCCAGCAGCCTCCTCGGGTCCTACGAGCAGTACTTC.

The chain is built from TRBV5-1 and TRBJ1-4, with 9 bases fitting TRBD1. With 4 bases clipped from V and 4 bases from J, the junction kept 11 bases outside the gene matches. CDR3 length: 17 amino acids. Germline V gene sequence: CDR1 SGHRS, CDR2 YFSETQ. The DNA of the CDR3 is TGCGCCAGCAGCCCCTCGGGACAGGGCTTTCATAATGAAAAACTGTTTTTT. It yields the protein CASSPSGQGFHNEKLFF.

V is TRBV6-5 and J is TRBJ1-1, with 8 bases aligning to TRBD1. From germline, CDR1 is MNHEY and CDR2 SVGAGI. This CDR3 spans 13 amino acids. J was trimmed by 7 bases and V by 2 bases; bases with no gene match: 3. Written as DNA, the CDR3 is TGTGCCAGCAGTTACCTTGGACAGGGTGAAGCTTTCTTT. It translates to CASSYLGQGEAFF.

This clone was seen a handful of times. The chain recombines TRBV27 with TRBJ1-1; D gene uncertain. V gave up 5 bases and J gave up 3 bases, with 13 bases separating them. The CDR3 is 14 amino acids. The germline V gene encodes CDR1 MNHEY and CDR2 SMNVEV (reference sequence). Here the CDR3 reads CASSGSRMYTEAFF. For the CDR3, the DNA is TGTGCCAGCAGTGGATCCAGGATGTACACTGAAGCTTTCTTT.

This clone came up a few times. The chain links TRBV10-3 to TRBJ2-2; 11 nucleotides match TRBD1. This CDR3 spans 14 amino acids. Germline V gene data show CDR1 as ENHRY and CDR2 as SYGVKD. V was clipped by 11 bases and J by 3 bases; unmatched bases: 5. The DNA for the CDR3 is TGTGCCTCCGGACAGGGGGCGGACACCGGGGAGCTGTTTTTT. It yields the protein CASGQGADTGELFF.

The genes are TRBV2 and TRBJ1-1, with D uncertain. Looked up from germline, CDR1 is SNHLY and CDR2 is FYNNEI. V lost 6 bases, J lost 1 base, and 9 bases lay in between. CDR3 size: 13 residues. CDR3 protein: CASSTHRNTEAFF. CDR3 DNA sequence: TGTGCCAGCAGCACCCACAGGAACACTGAAGCTTTCTTT.

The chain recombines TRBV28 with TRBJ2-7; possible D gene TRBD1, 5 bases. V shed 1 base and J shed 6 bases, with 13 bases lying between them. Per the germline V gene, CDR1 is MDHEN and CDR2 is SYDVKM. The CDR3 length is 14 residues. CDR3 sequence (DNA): TGTGCCAGCAGTTTATCGCCAGGGTGGGGCGAGCAGTACTTC. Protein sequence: CASSLSPGWGEQYF.

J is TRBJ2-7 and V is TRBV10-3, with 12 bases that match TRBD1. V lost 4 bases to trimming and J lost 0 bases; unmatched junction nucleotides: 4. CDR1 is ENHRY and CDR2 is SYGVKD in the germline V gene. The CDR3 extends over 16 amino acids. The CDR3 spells CAISVPGQGASYEQYF. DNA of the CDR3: TGTGCCATCAGTGTACCGGGACAGGGGGCCTCCTACGAGCAGTACTTC.

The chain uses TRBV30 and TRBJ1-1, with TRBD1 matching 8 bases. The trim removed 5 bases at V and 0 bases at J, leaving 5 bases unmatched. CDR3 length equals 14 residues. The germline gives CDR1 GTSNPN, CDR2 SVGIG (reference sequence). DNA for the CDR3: TGTGCCTGGGGGCTGACAGGGGTGAACACTGAAGCTTTCTTT. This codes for CAWGLTGVNTEAFF.

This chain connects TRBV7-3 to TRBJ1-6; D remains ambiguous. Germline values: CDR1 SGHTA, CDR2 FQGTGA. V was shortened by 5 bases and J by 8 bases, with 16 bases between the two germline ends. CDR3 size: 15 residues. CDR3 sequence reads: CASSLGPGMDSPLHF. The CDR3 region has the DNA TGTGCCAGCAGCCTAGGCCCGGGTATGGATTCACCCCTCCACTTT.

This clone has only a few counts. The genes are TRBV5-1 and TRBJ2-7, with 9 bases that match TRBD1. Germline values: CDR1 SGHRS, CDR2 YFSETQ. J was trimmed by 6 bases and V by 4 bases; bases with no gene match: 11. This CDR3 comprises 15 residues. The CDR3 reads CASSPGQGTFGEQYF. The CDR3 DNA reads TGCGCCAGCAGCCCGGGACAGGGAACCTTCGGCGAGCAGTACTTC. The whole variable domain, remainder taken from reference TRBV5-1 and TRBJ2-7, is KAGVTQTPRYLIKTRGQQVTLSCSPISGHRSVSWYQQTPGQGLQFLFEYFSETQRNKGNFPGRFSGRQFSNSRSEMNVSTLELGDSALYLCASSPGQGTFGEQYFGPGTRLTVT.

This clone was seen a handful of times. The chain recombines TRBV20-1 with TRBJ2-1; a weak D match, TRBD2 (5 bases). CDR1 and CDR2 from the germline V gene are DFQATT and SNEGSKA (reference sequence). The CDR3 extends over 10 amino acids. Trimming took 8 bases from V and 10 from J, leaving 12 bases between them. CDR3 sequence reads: CSPQRGEQFF. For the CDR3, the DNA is TGCAGTCCCCAGCGCGGGGAGCAGTTCTTC.